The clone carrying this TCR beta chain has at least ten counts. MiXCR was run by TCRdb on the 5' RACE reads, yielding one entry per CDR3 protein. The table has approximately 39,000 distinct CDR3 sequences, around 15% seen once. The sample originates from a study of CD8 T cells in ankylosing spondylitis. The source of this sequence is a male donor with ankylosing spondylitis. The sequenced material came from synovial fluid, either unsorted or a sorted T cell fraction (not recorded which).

The CDR3 sequence: CAWSSRDSTQETQYF. The CDR3 DNA is TGTGCCTGGAGTTCGCGGGACTCCACCCAAGAGACCCAGTACTTC. The rearrangement uses TRBV30 and TRBJ2-5; the D gene is possibly TRBD2 (6 bases). Between the trimmed V and J ends, which lost 2 bases and 1 base, there was a span of 14 bases. This CDR3 has 15 residues. The germline CDR1 and CDR2 sequences are GTSNPN and SVGIG (reference sequence). The full variable domain, rest sourced from reference TRBV30 and TRBJ2-5, is SQTIHQWPATLVQPVGSPLSLECTVEGTSNPNLYWYRQAAGRGLQLLFYSVGIGQISSEVPQNLSASRPQDRQFILSSKKLLLSDSGFYLCAWSSRDSTQETQYFGPGTRLLVL.